This T cell receptor (beta chain) was captured in a study of control samples from healthy donors and cancer patients. V dropped 1 base and J dropped 8 bases, with 12 bases sitting between them. Germline CDR1 and CDR2: LGHNA and YNFKEQ. The CDR3 runs 15 residues. TCRdb's copy holds only in-frame clones and misses some; the assay was immunoSEQ multiplex PCR. The sample has around 120,000 clones, approximately 94% seen once. Input material: PBMCs. The TCR sequence derives from a man between 45 and 60 years old with head and neck cancer. The chain is built from TRBV4-2 and TRBJ1-6; D perhaps matches TRBD1 (6 bases). CDR3 DNA: TGTGCCAGCAGCCAAGCCCAGGGGCTGGATTCACCCCTCCACTTT. This codes for CASSQAQGLDSPLHF.